This entry lists 11 T cell receptor beta chains sequenced from one sample in a study of cytomegalovirus exposure and HLA in healthy donors. Profiling relied on immunoSEQ multiplex PCR, and the TCRdb table lists in-frame clones only, not all of them. The profile shows 95,000 to 150,000 clones, around 90% of them singletons. Sequenced input: PBMCs. These receptors were taken from a woman aged 18-29 years in good health and CMV-seronegative.

The chain joins TRBV7-3 to TRBJ2-2; 10 nucleotides line up with TRBD2. J lost 7 bases, V lost 3 bases, and 5 bases had no gene match. Germline CDR1 SGHTA, CDR2 FQGTGA. This CDR3 is 15 amino acids long. The CDR3 bases are TGTGCCAGCAGCTTCTACCCTAGCGGGGGCGGGGAGCTGTTTTTT. Translating gives CASSFYPSGGGELFF.

The chain recombines TRBV27 with TRBJ1-2, with 9 bases identical to TRBD1. In germline, CDR1 is MNHEY, CDR2 SMNVEV (reference sequence). The V and J ends lost 7 bases and 4 bases, in that order; junction bases with no gene match: 10. This CDR3 has 15 amino acids. This chain's CDR3 is CASTKGDRVGYGYTF. Written as DNA, the CDR3 is TGTGCCAGCACCAAAGGGGACAGGGTCGGCTATGGCTACACCTTC.

The chain recombines TRBV9 with TRBJ2-7; D perhaps matches TRBD2 (5 bases). The germline V and J ends were trimmed by 0 bases and 1 base, with 11 bases remaining between them. The CDR3 is made up of 15 amino acids. Looked up from germline, CDR1 is SGDLS and CDR2 is YYNGEE. This CDR3 is CASSVELAPSYEQYF. For the CDR3, the DNA is TGTGCCAGCAGCGTAGAGCTAGCCCCTTCCTACGAGCAGTACTTC.

This rearrangement joins TRBV2 to TRBJ1-5; D remains unclear. Germline CDR1 SNHLY, CDR2 FYNNEI. CDR3 size: 13 residues. V lost 3 bases, J lost 3 bases, and 6 bases lay in between. The CDR3 protein is CASSEENNQPQHF. The CDR3 DNA reads TGTGCCAGCAGTGAGGAGAACAATCAGCCCCAGCATTTT.

The chain carries TRBV29-1 and TRBJ1-6, with D tentatively TRBD1 (5 bases). The CDR3 consists of 13 residues. Germline V gives CDR1 SQVTM, CDR2 ANQGSEA. Trimming took off 6 bases at V and 7 bases at J, with 13 bases between the two ends. The CDR3 loop is CSVGLGVNSPLHF. CDR3 bases: TGCAGCGTGGGACTAGGGGTAAATTCACCCCTCCACTTT.

The V gene is TRBV6-1, the J gene TRBJ2-2, with TRBD1 matching 7 bases. V lost 8 bases, J lost 5 bases, and 8 bases stayed unmatched. Germline V gene lookup returns CDR1 MNHNS and CDR2 SASEGT. This CDR3 comprises 14 residues. The DNA for the CDR3 is TGTGCCAGCGACAAGGACAGGCGGACCGGGGAGCTGTTTTTT. Its translation is CASDKDRRTGELFF.

The chain employs TRBV6-5 and TRBJ2-2, with TRBD1 matching 9 bases. Trimming took 6 bases from V and 5 from J; bases not matched to a gene: 7. This CDR3 comprises 15 residues. Germline-derived CDR1 and CDR2 are MNHEY and SVGAGI. The CDR3 coding sequence is TGTGCCAGCAGCCACAGGGGGCGGGCGACCGGGGAGCTGTTTTTT. Protein sequence: CASSHRGRATGELFF.

The chain uses TRBV11-3 and TRBJ1-3; 9 bases align to TRBD1. Trimming at V came to 4 bases and at J to 2 bases, leaving 6 bases not matched to a gene. The CDR3 loop spans 16 amino acids. Germline CDR1 reads SGHNT; CDR2 reads YENEEA. The CDR3 here is CASSSPGQGTGNTIYF. In DNA, the CDR3 is TGTGCCAGCAGCTCGCCGGGACAGGGAACTGGAAACACCATATATTTT. Full variable domain (missing parts from reference TRBV11-3 and TRBJ1-3): EAGVVQSPRYKIIEKKQPVAFWCNPISGHNTLYWYLQNLGQGPELLIRYENEEAVDDSQLPKDRFSAERLKGVDSTLKIQPAELGDSAVYLCASSSPGQGTGNTIYFGEGSWLTVV.

The chain links TRBV5-5 to TRBJ1-2; maybe TRBD1 (5 bases). CDR1 and CDR2 from the germline V gene are SGHKS and YYEKEE (reference sequence). This CDR3 has 15 amino acids. The V and J ends lost 0 bases and 3 bases respectively, with 12 bases between them. The CDR3 DNA sequence: TGTGCCAGCAGCTTGGGAACAGGTGGATACTATGGCTACACCTTC. This gives the protein CASSLGTGGYYGYTF.

The chain is built from TRBV25-1 and TRBJ2-1; TRBD2 matches 10 bases. Germline-derived CDR1 and CDR2 are MGHDK and SYGVNS. V shed 2 bases and J 8 bases; nucleotides not matched to a gene: 12. This CDR3 comprises 17 residues. CDR3 coding DNA: TGTGCCAGCAGTGAACATGCTAGCGGGAGCGGTGGAGATGAGCAGTTCTTC. Translation gives CASSEHASGSGGDEQFF.

The chain carries TRBV9 and TRBJ2-5, with 7 positions matching TRBD2. V lost 3 bases, J lost 5 bases, and 10 bases stayed unmatched. The germline V gene encodes CDR1 SGDLS and CDR2 YYNGEE. The length of the CDR3 is 15 residues. The CDR3 sequence: CASSAKGGFRETQYF. CDR3 DNA: TGTGCCAGCAGCGCCAAGGGAGGGTTCCGTGAGACCCAGTACTTC.